These T cell receptor beta chains were read from a single sample in a study of blood T cells in healthy people across ages. TCRdb reanalysed the 5' RACE reads using MiXCR and keeps one entry per CDR3 protein. Among roughly 1.5 million distinct CDR3 sequences, about 42% were seen once, and the ten largest hold about 4%. Sequencing was performed on blood. The receptors shown here come from a woman between 18 and 29 years old in good health. Both conserved end residues are part of each CDR3. Fields, in order: J gene, V gene, D gene, clone size, CDR3 protein, CDR3 DNA. D genes are given only for firm matches. The size field is filled for only some rows; it gives once, few, many or a size class.

TRBJ2-1,TRBV27,NA,NA,CASSPDGLKPNEQFF,TGTGCCAGCAGTCCGGACGGTCTGAAACCCAATGAGCAGTTCTTC
TRBJ2-7,TRBV3-1,NA,once,CASSQEIGRGYEQYF,TGTGCCAGCAGCCAAGAAATAGGGCGCGGCTACGAGCAGTACTTC
TRBJ2-7,TRBV5-1,TRBD1,NA,CASSRQGFDEQYF,TGCGCCAGCAGCCGACAGGGGTTCGACGAGCAGTACTTC
TRBJ1-5,TRBV12-3/TRBV12-4,NA,few,CASSVTRQGTQPQHF,TGTGCCAGCAGTGTAACGAGGCAGGGGACTCAGCCCCAGCATTTT
TRBJ2-7,TRBV7-9,NA,NA,CASSLPTAPYEQYF,TGTGCCAGCAGCTTACCGACAGCCCCCTACGAGCAGTACTTC
TRBJ2-3,TRBV5-1,NA,NA,CASGGVGQSGTDTQYF,TGCGCCAGCGGGGGAGTGGGTCAGTCTGGGACAGATACGCAGTATTTT
TRBJ2-1,TRBV4-3,NA,many,CASSPNIIDRFPYNEQFF,TGCGCCAGCAGCCCGAACATCATAGACAGATTCCCCTACAATGAGCAGTTCTTC
TRBJ2-7,TRBV20-1,TRBD2,few,CSAKDSGRIYEQYF,TGCAGTGCTAAGGATAGCGGGAGGATTTACGAGCAGTACTTC
TRBJ2-7,TRBV27,TRBD2,NA,CASRLAGATSYEQYF,TGTGCCAGCAGATTAGCGGGAGCGACATCCTACGAGCAGTACTTC
TRBJ2-5,TRBV27,NA,once,CASSLSVAIPRETQYF,TGTGCCAGCAGTTTATCGGTAGCGATCCCCAGAGAGACCCAGTACTTC
TRBJ1-2,TRBV7-9,NA,many,CASSRDNYGYTF,TGTGCCAGCAGCCGGGACAACTATGGCTACACCTTC
TRBJ2-1,TRBV11-1,NA,few,CASSDNEQFF,TGTGCCAGCAGCGACAATGAGCAGTTCTTC
TRBJ2-7,TRBV12-3/TRBV12-4,NA,few,CASSPRSESGEQYF,TGTGCCAGCAGTCCTCGTAGTGAGTCGGGCGAGCAGTACTTC
TRBJ2-1,TRBV6-1,NA,NA,CAGFRVLPTYNEQFF,TGTGCCGGTTTCCGAGTACTCCCTACCTACAATGAGCAGTTCTTC
TRBJ1-2,TRBV15,NA,once,CATSRPDLWGDGYTF,TGTGCCACCAGCAGACCCGACCTTTGGGGGGATGGCTACACCTTC
TRBJ1-4,TRBV20-1,NA,NA,CSARVGRANAKLFF,TGCAGTGCTAGAGTGGGCAGGGCTAATGCAAAACTGTTTTTT
TRBJ1-1,TRBV6-1,NA,NA,CASSEASGLKAFF,TGTGCCAGCAGTGAGGCAAGTGGGCTCAAAGCTTTCTTT
TRBJ2-3,TRBV9,NA,NA,CASSSLLSDTQYF,TGTGCCAGCAGTTCACTCCTGTCGGATACGCAGTATTTT
TRBJ2-3,TRBV7-2,TRBD2,NA,CASSVSGVIDTQYF,TGTGCCAGCAGCGTCAGCGGGGTGATAGATACGCAGTATTTT
TRBJ2-3,TRBV5-5,TRBD2,NA,CASSLERWTSGYTDTQYF,TGTGCCAGCAGCTTGGAGCGTTGGACTAGCGGATACACAGATACGCAGTATTTT
TRBJ2-1,TRBV5-1,NA,NA,CASSLDRPPNNGQFF,TGCGCCAGCAGCTTAGATCGGCCCCCAAACAATGGGCAGTTCTTC
TRBJ2-1,TRBV27,TRBD1,NA,CASSNIGSMWGQGNNEQFF,TGTGCCAGCAGCAACATAGGGTCTATGTGGGGACAGGGGAACAATGAGCAGTTCTTC
TRBJ1-4,TRBV6-2/TRBV6-3,TRBD1,few,CASSYNTGDEKLFF,TGTGCCAGCAGTTACAACACAGGGGATGAAAAACTGTTTTTT
TRBJ1-1,TRBV20-1,TRBD1,NA,CSAREDRGFGEAFF,TGCAGTGCTAGAGAAGACAGGGGCTTCGGTGAAGCTTTCTTT
TRBJ2-1,TRBV2,NA,NA,CASSPDLGANEQFF,TGTGCCAGCAGTCCCGATCTAGGCGCCAATGAGCAGTTCTTC
TRBJ1-2,TRBV5-6,NA,few,CASSLGGSSNYGYTF,TGTGCCAGCAGCTTGGGCGGCAGTTCTAACTATGGCTACACCTTC
TRBJ2-1,TRBV6-6,TRBD1,NA,CDSSVQGAQDEQFF,TGTGACAGCAGCGTACAGGGGGCGCAGGATGAGCAGTTCTTC
TRBJ2-5,TRBV10-3,NA,NA,CAISELGSAKTRYF,TGTGCCATCAGTGAGTTGGGTTCGGCAAAGACCCGGTACTTC
TRBJ1-6,TRBV29-1,NA,few,CSVEEGISLHF,TGCAGCGTTGAAGAAGGGATATCCCTCCACTTT
TRBJ2-3,TRBV29-1,TRBD1,NA,CSVHQGASTDTQYF,TGCAGCGTTCACCAGGGGGCGAGCACAGATACGCAGTATTTT
TRBJ1-2,TRBV29-1,TRBD1,few,CSVDRQGRNYGYTF,TGCAGCGTTGATCGACAGGGGAGAAACTATGGCTACACCTTC
TRBJ2-7,TRBV4-3,TRBD1,NA,CASSQVYRGRTYEQYF,TGCGCCAGCAGCCAAGTTTACAGGGGCCGCACCTACGAGCAGTACTTC
TRBJ2-2,TRBV7-9,NA,few,CASSLADTGELFF,TGTGCCAGCAGCTTAGCCGACACCGGGGAGCTGTTTTTT
TRBJ2-1,TRBV28,NA,NA,CASSTPAREAQFF,TGTGCCAGCAGCACCCCTGCCAGAGAGGCCCAGTTCTTC
TRBJ1-1,TRBV25-1,TRBD1,NA,CASRAGTGIAFF,TGTGCCAGCAGGGCCGGGACAGGGATCGCTTTCTTT
TRBJ1-1,TRBV25-1,NA,NA,CASIWDTEAFF,TGTGCCAGCATATGGGACACTGAAGCTTTCTTT
TRBJ1-2,TRBV12-3/TRBV12-4,NA,NA,CASSQPGRGYTF,TGTGCCAGCTCTCAACCGGGGAGGGGCTACACCTTC
TRBJ2-7,TRBV7-9,NA,NA,CASTSREASYEQYF,TGTGCCAGCACCTCGAGAGAGGCGAGCTACGAGCAGTACTTC
TRBJ2-5,TRBV28,NA,NA,CASEYGTGYNEQYF,TGTGCCAGCGAGTACGGGACTGGCTACAATGAGCAGTACTTC
TRBJ1-1,TRBV12-3/TRBV12-4,TRBD1,NA,CASRINRGKNTEAFF,TGTGCCAGCAGAATAAACAGGGGGAAAAACACTGAAGCTTTCTTT